This T cell receptor beta chain was recovered during a study of radiation and T cells in renal cell carcinoma (TCRdb year 2020). For the study in its entirety: Samples were obtained from a clinical trial, in which 15 Gy stereotactic body radiation therapy was delivered to primary renal cell carcinomas and nephrectomy was performed 4 weeks later. TCR beta sequencing covered fewer than 60 samples in total, comprising 25 or so tumors and around 27 peripheral blood samples. Across all 53 samples, 3.5 million to 4.5 million unique CDR3 nucleotide sequences encoding about 2.4 million unique CDR3 amino acid sequences were identified. The full study reports these points: An increase in top tumor clonotypes in blood was observed from baseline to 2 weeks post-radiation, followed by contraction by 4 weeks, which was taken to suggest transient expansion of tumor-resident clones. Dynamics of the blood repertoire were not tracked past 4 weeks after treatment. No pretreatment tumor biopsies were available, so the baseline intratumoral presence of clonotypes could not be determined. Effects of radiation dose or scheduling on the TCR repertoire could not be addressed with the single-armed trial design.

The immunoSEQ kit was used, according to the manufacturer's recommendations, to generate TCR beta libraries from genomic DNA. To prepare the libraries, a first multiplex PCR with proprietary primers was run, followed by a second PCR that added unique barcodes, and a bead cleanup was done after each round. A kit-provided positive control reaction and a negative control reaction were included in every sample batch. The final libraries were assessed on an Agilent 4200 TapeStation D1000 ScreenTape, pooled by volume, and quantified by qPCR. Sequencing was performed on an Illumina NextSeq500 with a MidOutput 150-cycle cartridge, and 156 Read1 and 15 Index1 cycles were run with kit custom primers. The pooled library was loaded at approximately 1 pM, with a roughly 19% PhiX control spiked in. In the paper's pipeline: Vendor-processed data were analyzed in R, and a clonotype was defined as all T cells sharing the same CDR3 nucleotide sequence. For clone abundance analyses, frequencies were normalized to the 10,000 most abundant clones in each sample. Public T cell clones, which averaged fewer than five per sample, were excluded before analysis. Tumor-enriched and baseline blood-enriched clonotypes were defined by at least a 32-fold difference in abundance between compartments. A beta-binomial differential abundance model was used to identify clonotypes that were expanded or contracted between blood time points. Tumor-blood repertoire similarity was measured with the Baroni-Urbani and Buser coefficient, and groups were compared using two-tailed Wilcoxon tests in R. This immuneACCESS table, as held by TCRdb, lists in-frame sequences with V and J called but not all clones. Of the missing ones, under half trace to an unresolved V gene in checked studies; the others have no known cause. Clone size and the V and J calls come from that table; the DNA yielded D and trimming. A total of tens of thousands of clones appear in this sample, 75% to 85% of them only once. The ten largest clones add up to around 28% of the sample.

With respect to this clone: The antigen it binds to is not known. No per-base quality is available; no much larger clone lies one base away.

Inclusive of the bounding cysteine and phenylalanine, the CDR3 is 13 residues long. Of all the DNA, just the CDR3 is kept, 39 bases in frame from base 1. The V end gives up 5 bases and the J end 6 bases, leaving 5 bases in the junction not matched to a gene. The germline V gene (reference sequence) supplies CDR1 SEHNR and CDR2 FQNEAQ. Read against the paper, the sample's time point label means: blood 2 weeks post-SBRT. The treatment or condition label on this specimen signifies: 15 Gy SBRT to primary tumor, nephrectomy 4 weeks later. To track tumor-enriched clonotypes, serial peripheral blood was sampled from radiation-treated patients at baseline and at 2 weeks and 4 weeks after SBRT. All patients had renal cell carcinoma with clear cell pathology. Genomic DNA for TCR sequencing was prepared using the QIAamp DNA Blood Mini Kit (Qiagen). Samples were included in the analyses only if all quality control checks were passed.

The chain is assembled from TRBV7-9 and TRBJ1-1, with 8 junctional bases fitting TRBD1. Source: blood, taken from a patient whose treatment included radiotherapy and nephrectomy. The TCR comes from a woman between 70 and 85 years old with renal cell carcinoma. The DNA is TGTGCCAGCAGCCTAGAACAGGGGGCTGAAGCTTTCTTT. The encoded protein is CASSLEQGAEAFF. With the portions outside the CDR3 filled from the reference TRBV7-9 and TRBJ1-1 genes, the complete variable region becomes DTGVSQNPRHKITKRGQNVTFRCDPISEHNRLYWYRQTLGQGPEFLTYFQNEAQLEKSRLLSDRFSAERPKGSFSTLEIQRTEQGDSAMYLCASSLEQGAEAFFGQGTRLTVV.